Ten or more counts support the clone carrying this T cell receptor (beta chain). Antigen unknown. V was clipped by 3 bases and J by 2 bases, with 10 bases between them. This CDR3 is 14 amino acids long. In germline, CDR1 is SNHLY, CDR2 FYNNEI. This sample is part of a study of regulatory T cells in long-lasting Graves disease. Study-wide points: Persistent patients had a count of shared public clonotypes (about 2,500) that exceeded that of new patients (about 970). Persistent disease was associated with favored TRBV28 usage and with favored use of TRBJ1-2 and TRBJ2-5.

Relying on iRepertoire HTBI primers and Arm-PCR of CDR3 regions, the team built TCR beta libraries. Via MiXCR, TCRdb re-called the multiplex PCR reads, giving one row per CDR3 protein. The table lists about 420,000 distinct CDR3 sequences, 20% to 25% of them singletons. Noted time point: persistent/refractory GD, antithyroid drugs over 5 years with positive TRAb. Construction of the TCR library relied on RNA isolated from PBMCs. The source is a female donor with Graves disease. The specimen comprised peripheral blood mononuclear cells (PBMCs), sampled when the disease was refractory, from a patient treated with antithyroid drugs. This sequence joins TRBV2 and TRBJ1-1, with D unclear. The DNA for the CDR3 is TGTGCCAGCAGTGAGGAGGTTGTAAACACTGAAGCTTTCTTT. It is translated as CASSEEVVNTEAFF.